This TCR beta chain originates from a study of neoadjuvant anti-PD-1 for oral cavity cancer. Germline V gene lookup returns CDR1 SGHRS and CDR2 YFSETQ. V dropped 1 base and J dropped 6 bases, with 22 bases sitting between them. This CDR3 region has 18 residues. The table came from immunoSEQ multiplex PCR; TCRdb's copy has only in-frame clones and leaves some out. This table has 30,000 to 40,000 clones, 85% to 90% appearing once. This TCR derives from a person between 40 and 85 years old with oral cavity squamous cell carcinoma. The chain employs TRBV5-1 and TRBJ2-2; TRBD1 is a possible D gene (6 bases). The material sequenced was PBMCs, taken before nivolumab (anti-PD-1) treatment. For the CDR3, the DNA is TGCGCCAGCAGCTTGCTACAGGGCAGTGTTGTTTATCCCGGGGAGCTGTTTTTT. Translating gives CASSLLQGSVVYPGELFF.